This TCR beta chain was recorded in a study of beta chain features in type 1 diabetes. Broader study findings: Across all four CD4+ subsets, people with type 1 diabetes showed modestly shorter TCRB CDR3s.

Central memory, naive, regulatory and stem cell-like memory CD4+ cells were sorted by CD45RO/CCR7/CD25/CD127/CD95/CD27. This clone was detected a few times. The target antigen is unknown. TCRB transcripts that were expressed got sequenced, as all of the isolated RNA had been reverse transcribed. The protocol was immunoSEQ multiplex PCR, while the TCRdb copy is restricted to in-frame clones and leaves out a portion. Among about 290,000 clones, 7% to 9% were seen once, and the ten largest hold approximately 1%. Trimming removed 1 base from V and 0 bases from J, with 11 bases in between. The CDR3 sequence is 16 residues long. The V gene's germline CDR1 is SGHVS and CDR2 FQNEAQ.

The TCR sequence derives from a woman aged 18 to 35 in good health. Sequenced input: central memory CD4+ T cells from blood. The chain recombines TRBV7-8 with TRBJ2-3, with D possibly called TRBD1 or TRBD2 (5 bases each). The DNA for the CDR3 is TGTGCCAGCAGCTTAGTCGGGGCTCCTAGCACAGATACGCAGTATTTT. Encoded protein: CASSLVGAPSTDTQYF.